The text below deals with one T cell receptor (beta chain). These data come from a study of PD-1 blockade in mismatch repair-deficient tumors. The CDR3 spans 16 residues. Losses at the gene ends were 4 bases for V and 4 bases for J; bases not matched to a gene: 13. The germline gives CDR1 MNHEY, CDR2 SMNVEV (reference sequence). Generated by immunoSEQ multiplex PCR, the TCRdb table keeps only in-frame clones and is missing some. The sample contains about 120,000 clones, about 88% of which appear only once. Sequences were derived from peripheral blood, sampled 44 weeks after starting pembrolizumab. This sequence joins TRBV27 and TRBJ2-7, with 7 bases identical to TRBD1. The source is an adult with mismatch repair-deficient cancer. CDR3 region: CASSSARQGTIYEQYF. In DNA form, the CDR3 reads TGTGCCAGCAGTTCTGCCCGACAGGGAACTATATACGAGCAGTACTTC.